This entry lists 5 T cell receptor beta chains sequenced from one sample in a study of beta chain features in type 1 diabetes (dated by TCRdb to the late 2010s). Preparation of the library involved the immunoSEQ multiplex PCR assay. All of the isolated RNA was reverse transcribed with the High Capacity cDNA Reverse Transcription Kit, so expressed TCRB transcripts were sequenced. What TCRdb holds here is the immuneACCESS table cut down to in-frame rearrangements. Part of the clones is not present; checked against another copy, under half of the missing clones reflect an unresolved V gene, and the others are unexplained. The sample includes over 500,000 clones, with around 16% observed a single time. The ten largest clonotypes hold roughly 0.098% of the sample. Sample: naive CD4+ T cells from blood. What this sample's cell subset or site label stands for: true naive CD4+ T cells. Receptor source: a man younger than 35 in good health.

The chain employs TRBV11-3 and TRBJ1-4, with D unclear. The V gene lost 3 bases and the J gene lost 5 bases, with 10 bases spanning the gap. Germline CDR1 and CDR2: SGHNT and YENEEA. The CDR3 extends over 14 amino acids. CDR3 amino acids: CASSLGGGNEKLFF. CDR3 DNA sequence: TGTGCCAGCAGCTTGGGAGGCGGGAATGAAAAACTGTTTTTT. Using reference TRBV11-3 and TRBJ1-4 for the parts outside the CDR3, the full variable domain is EAGVVQSPRYKIIEKKQPVAFWCNPISGHNTLYWYLQNLGQGPELLIRYENEEAVDDSQLPKDRFSAERLKGVDSTLKIQPAELGDSAVYLCASSLGGGNEKLFFGSGTQLSVL.

This clone has at least ten counts. The chain recombines TRBV10-3 with TRBJ1-6; 7 positions agree with TRBD1. The length of the CDR3 is 14 residues. Germline lookup yields CDR1 ENHRY and CDR2 SYGVKD. The V and J ends lost 3 bases and 9 bases, in that order; junction bases with no gene match: 5. CDR3 amino acids: CAISEGGGTSPLHF. The CDR3 DNA reads as TGTGCCATCAGTGAAGGAGGGGGCACTTCACCCCTCCACTTT.

The V and J genes are TRBV7-2 and TRBJ2-1; D unresolved. In germline, CDR1 is SGHTA, CDR2 FQGNSA. Trimming cost V 5 bases and J 0 bases, with 11 bases left between them. The CDR3 extends over 15 amino acids. CDR3 coding DNA: TGTGCCAGCAGCCAAATATGGAGCTCCTACAATGAGCAGTTCTTC. Its protein is CASSQIWSSYNEQFF.

This clone was seen a few times. This rearrangement joins TRBV29-1 to TRBJ1-1; tentative D call: TRBD1 (5 bases). This CDR3 spans 13 amino acids. Germline V gene lookup returns CDR1 SQVTM and CDR2 ANQGSEA. The V end lost 8 bases, the J end lost 3 bases, and 16 bases lay between the germline ends. The DNA for the CDR3 is TGCAGCACCCAACGGGAGGGGCACACTGAAGCTTTCTTT. As protein: CSTQREGHTEAFF.

This clone was recorded a few times. V gene TRBV7-9 combines with J gene TRBJ1-1; 8 bases line up with TRBD1. CDR1 is SEHNR, CDR2 FQNEAQ, per germline (reference sequence). The J segment lost 5 bases and the V segment lost 6 bases, leaving 8 bases of the junction unmatched. This CDR3 contains 14 residues. Here the CDR3 reads CASRSGTGITEAFF. CDR3 sequence (DNA): TGTGCCAGCAGATCCGGGACAGGTATTACTGAAGCTTTCTTT.